The clone carrying this T cell receptor (beta chain) was observed at least ten times. Arm-PCR of CDR3 regions and iRepertoire HTBI primers were the basis on which TCR beta libraries were built. TCRdb passed the multiplex PCR reads through MiXCR, listing each CDR3 protein once. The sample lists some 460,000 distinct CDR3 sequences, 15% to 20% occurring once. These data originate in a study of regulatory T cells in long-lasting Graves disease. The time point here: newly diagnosed GD, antithyroid drugs for less than 3 months. Extracted RNA from PBMCs served as the source of the TCR library. Trimming removed 3 bases from V and 4 bases from J, with 12 bases in between. Per the germline V gene, CDR1 is MNHNS and CDR2 is SASEGT. This CDR3 is 14 amino acids long. These sequences were also reported in another study, on T cells in Graves' hyperthyroidism and ophthalmopathy.

The gene calls are TRBV6-1 and TRBJ2-5, with a possible D match to TRBD1 (6 bases). The source is a man between 35 and 55 years old with Graves disease. The sample consisted of peripheral blood mononuclear cells (PBMCs), taken at new diagnosis, from a patient treated with antithyroid drugs. CDR3 protein: CASSDLGARETQYF. DNA for the CDR3: TGTGCCAGCAGTGATCTGGGGGCGAGAGAGACCCAGTACTTC.